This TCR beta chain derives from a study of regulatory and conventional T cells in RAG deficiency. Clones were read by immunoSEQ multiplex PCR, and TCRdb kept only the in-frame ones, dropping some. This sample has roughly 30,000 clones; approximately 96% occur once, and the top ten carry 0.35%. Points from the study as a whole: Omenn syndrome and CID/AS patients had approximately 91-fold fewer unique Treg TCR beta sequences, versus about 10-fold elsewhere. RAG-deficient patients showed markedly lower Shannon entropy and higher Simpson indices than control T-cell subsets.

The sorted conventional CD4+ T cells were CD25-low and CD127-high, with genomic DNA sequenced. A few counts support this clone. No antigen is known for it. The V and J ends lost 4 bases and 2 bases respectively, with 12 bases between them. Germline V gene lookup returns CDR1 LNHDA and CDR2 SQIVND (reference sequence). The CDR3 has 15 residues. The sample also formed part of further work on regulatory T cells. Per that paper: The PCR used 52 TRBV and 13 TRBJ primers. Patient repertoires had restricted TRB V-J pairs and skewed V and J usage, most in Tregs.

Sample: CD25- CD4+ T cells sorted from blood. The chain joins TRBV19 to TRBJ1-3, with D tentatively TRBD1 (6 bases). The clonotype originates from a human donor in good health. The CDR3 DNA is TGTGCCAGTAGTACAACCACAGGGCCTGGAAACACCATATATTTT. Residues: CASSTTTGPGNTIYF.